Each of the 11 T cell receptor beta chains below was sequenced from the same sample in a study of T cells in Graves' hyperthyroidism and ophthalmopathy. Using RNA transcripts as the source, TCR beta CDR3 regions were amplified. Carried out on the TCR CDR3, a first-round RT-PCR used the HTBI primer set. TCRdb used MiXCR to reprocess the multiplex PCR reads, holding one entry per CDR3 protein. Of about 690,000 distinct CDR3 sequences in the sample, approximately 15% were seen once. The sequenced sample was blood. Receptors originate from a man in his fifties or sixties with Graves' hyperthyroidism.

Regarding this clonotype: With a much larger clone just one base away, this may be a read error. The chain combines TRBV7-3 with TRBJ2-2; unclear D gene. CDR1 and CDR2 from the germline V gene are SGHTA and FQGTGA. The CDR3 is made up of 15 amino acids. The CDR3 region has the DNA TGTGTCAGCAGCCTGGAGCGCGGGAACACCGGGGAGCTGTTTTTT. Translation gives CVSSLERGNTGELFF.

This clonotype has at least ten counts. This rearrangement joins TRBV2 to TRBJ2-1; TRBD1 aligns across 7 bases. Germline V lookup: CDR1 SNHLY, CDR2 FYNNEI. The CDR3 extends over 15 amino acids. J gave up 8 bases and V 5 bases, and 12 bases lay outside the gene matches. The CDR3 bases are TGTGCCAGCAGTAAGAGACAGGGTCGGGACCATGAGCAGTTCTTC. Its protein product is CASSKRQGRDHEQFF. Full variable domain (missing parts from reference TRBV2 and TRBJ2-1): EPEVTQTPSHQVTQMGQEVILRCVPISNHLYFYWYRQILGQKVEFLVSFYNNEISEKSEIFDDQFSVERPDGSNFTLKIRSTKLEDSAMYFCASSKRQGRDHEQFFGPGTRLTVL.

This clonotype was detected only a few times. This chain joins TRBV7-9 and TRBJ2-2; D gene unclear. Germline lookup yields CDR1 SEHNR and CDR2 FQNEAQ (reference sequence). The germline V and J ends were trimmed by 1 base and 4 bases, with 10 bases remaining between them. CDR3 length equals 15 residues. The CDR3 bases are TGTGCCAGCAGCTTAGAACAGACATTCACCGGGGAGCTGTTTTTT. Its protein product is CASSLEQTFTGELFF.

This clonotype appeared many times. This CDR3 is CASSLETLSGANVLTF. The DNA for the CDR3 is TGTGCCAGCAGTTTGGAGACGCTCTCTGGGGCCAACGTCCTGACTTTC. The V and J genes are TRBV28 and TRBJ2-6; D not resolved. Trimming stripped 3 bases from V and 0 bases from J, with 9 bases between. The CDR3 is 16 amino acids. Per germline, CDR1 MDHEN and CDR2 SYDVKM.

The genes are TRBV7-3 and TRBJ2-5; D remains unclear. Germline loops: CDR1 SGHTA, CDR2 FQGTGA. There are 13 residues in the CDR3. Trimming took off 6 bases at V and 3 bases at J, with 11 bases between the two ends. The CDR3 is CASSLTVEETQYF. CDR3 nucleotide sequence: TGTGCCAGCAGTCTAACGGTCGAAGAGACCCAGTACTTC.

This clonotype was observed at least ten times. The gene calls are TRBV12-3 or TRBV12-4 and TRBJ2-7, with 9 bases that match TRBD1. The V and J ends lost 5 bases and 3 bases, in that order; junction bases with no gene match: 8. The CDR3 runs 15 residues. The CDR3 sequence is CASSDPVTGGYEQYF. CDR3 coding DNA: TGTGCCAGCAGTGACCCGGTGACAGGGGGCTACGAGCAGTACTTC.

The table lists this clonotype with a few counts. The chain combines TRBV6-1 with TRBJ2-7; D is perhaps TRBD1 or TRBD2 (5 bases each). V was shortened by 6 bases and J by 2 bases, with 14 bases between the two germline ends. The CDR3 extends over 14 amino acids. CDR1 MNHNS and CDR2 SASEGT come from the germline V gene. DNA of the CDR3: TGTGCCAGCAGCTACGGGGACCACCCCTACGAGCAGTACTTC. It translates to CASSYGDHPYEQYF.

The rearrangement links TRBV27 to TRBJ1-4; D possibly corresponds to TRBD1 (5 bases). V dropped 4 bases and J dropped 5 bases, with 14 bases sitting between them. The CDR3 loop spans 15 amino acids. Germline V gene data show CDR1 as MNHEY and CDR2 as SMNVEV (reference sequence). Written as DNA, the CDR3 is TGTGCCAGCAGTTCTAGTCCAGGGCTAAATGAAAAACTGTTTTTT. This encodes CASSSSPGLNEKLFF. Using reference TRBV27 and TRBJ1-4 for the parts outside the CDR3, the full variable domain is EAQVTQNPRYLITVTGKKLTVTCSQNMNHEYMSWYRQDPGLGLRQIYYSMNVEVTDKGDVPEGYKVSRKEKRNFPLILESPSPNQTSLYFCASSSSPGLNEKLFFGSGTQLSVL.

The V call is TRBV7-6, the J call TRBJ1-1; D call uncertain. The germline V gene has CDR1 SGHVS and CDR2 FNYEAQ. The CDR3 loop spans 15 amino acids. V was pared by 3 bases and J by 4 bases, with 15 bases between. The CDR3 loop reads CASSLAATRGTEAFF. In nucleotides, the CDR3 is TGTGCCAGCAGCTTGGCCGCGACGCGTGGCACTGAAGCTTTCTTT.

This clonotype was observed many times. V is TRBV6-1 and J is TRBJ2-3; TRBD1 matches 9 bases. Germline V gene lookup returns CDR1 MNHNS and CDR2 SASEGT. The CDR3 covers 15 residues. The junction had 5 bases not matched to a gene; V was cut back by 2 bases and J by 5 bases. CDR3 coding DNA: TGTGCCAGCAGTGAAATTGACAGGGGGAGAGATACGCAGTATTTT. This gives the protein CASSEIDRGRDTQYF.

This clonotype was found many times. The gene calls are TRBV29-1 and TRBJ2-7; TRBD2 matches at 8 bases. There are 13 residues in the CDR3. Per the germline V gene, CDR1 is SQVTM and CDR2 is ANQGSEA. V was pared by 3 bases and J by 5 bases, with 6 bases of the junction left unmatched. DNA of the CDR3: TGCAGCGTTGATGGAGCGGGAGCTGACGAGCAGTACTTC. Amino acid sequence: CSVDGAGADEQYF.